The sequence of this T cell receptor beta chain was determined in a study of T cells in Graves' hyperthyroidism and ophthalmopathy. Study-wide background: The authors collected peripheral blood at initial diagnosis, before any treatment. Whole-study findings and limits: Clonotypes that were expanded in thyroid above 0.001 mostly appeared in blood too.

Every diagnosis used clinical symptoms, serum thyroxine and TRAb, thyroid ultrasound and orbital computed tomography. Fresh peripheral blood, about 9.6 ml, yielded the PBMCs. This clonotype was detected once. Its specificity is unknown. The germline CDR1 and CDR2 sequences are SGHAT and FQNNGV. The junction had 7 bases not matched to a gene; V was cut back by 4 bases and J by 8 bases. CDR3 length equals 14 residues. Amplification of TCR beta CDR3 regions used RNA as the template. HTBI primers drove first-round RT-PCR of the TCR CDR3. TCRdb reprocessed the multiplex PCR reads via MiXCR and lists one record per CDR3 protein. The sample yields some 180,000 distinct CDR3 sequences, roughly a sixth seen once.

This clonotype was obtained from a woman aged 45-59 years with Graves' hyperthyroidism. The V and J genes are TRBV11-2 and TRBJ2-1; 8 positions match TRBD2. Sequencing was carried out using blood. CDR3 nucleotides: TGTGCCAGCAGCTCGGGAGGGCCAACGGATGAGCAGTTCTTC. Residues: CASSSGGPTDEQFF.